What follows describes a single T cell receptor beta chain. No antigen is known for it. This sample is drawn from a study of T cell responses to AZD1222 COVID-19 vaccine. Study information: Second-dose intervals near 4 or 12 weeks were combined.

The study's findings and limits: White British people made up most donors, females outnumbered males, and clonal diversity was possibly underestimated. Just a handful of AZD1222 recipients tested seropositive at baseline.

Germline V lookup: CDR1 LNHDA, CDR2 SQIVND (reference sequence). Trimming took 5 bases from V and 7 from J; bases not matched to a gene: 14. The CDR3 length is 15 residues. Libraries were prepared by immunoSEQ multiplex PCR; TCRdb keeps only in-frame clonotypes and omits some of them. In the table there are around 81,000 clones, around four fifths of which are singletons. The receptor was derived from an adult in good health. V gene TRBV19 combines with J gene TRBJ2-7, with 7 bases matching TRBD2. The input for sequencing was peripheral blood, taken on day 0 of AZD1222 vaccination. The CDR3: CASSLTGGSAKEQYF. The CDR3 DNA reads TGTGCCAGTAGTCTAACGGGGGGTTCGGCTAAAGAGCAGTACTTC.